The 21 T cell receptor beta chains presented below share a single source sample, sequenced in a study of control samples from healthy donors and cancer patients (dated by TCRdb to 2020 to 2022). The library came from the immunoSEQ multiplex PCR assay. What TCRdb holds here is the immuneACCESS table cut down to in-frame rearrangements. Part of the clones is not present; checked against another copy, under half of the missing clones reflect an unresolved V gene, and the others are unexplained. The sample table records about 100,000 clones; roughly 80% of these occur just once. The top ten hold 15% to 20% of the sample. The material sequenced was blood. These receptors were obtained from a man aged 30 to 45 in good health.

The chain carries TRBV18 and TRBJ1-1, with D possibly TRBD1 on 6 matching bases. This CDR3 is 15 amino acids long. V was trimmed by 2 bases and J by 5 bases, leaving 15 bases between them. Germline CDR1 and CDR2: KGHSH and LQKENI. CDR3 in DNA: TGTGCCAGCTCACCAACTTCCAAGGGGGGAACTGAAGCTTTCTTT. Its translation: CASSPTSKGGTEAFF.

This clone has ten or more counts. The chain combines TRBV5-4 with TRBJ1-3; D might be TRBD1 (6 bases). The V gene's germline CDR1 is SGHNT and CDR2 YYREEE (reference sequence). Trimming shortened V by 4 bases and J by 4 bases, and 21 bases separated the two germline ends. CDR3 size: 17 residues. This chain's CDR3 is CASSSQGPRTRGNTIYF. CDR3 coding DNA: TGTGCCAGCAGCAGTCAGGGGCCCCGGACGAGGGGAAACACCATATATTTT.

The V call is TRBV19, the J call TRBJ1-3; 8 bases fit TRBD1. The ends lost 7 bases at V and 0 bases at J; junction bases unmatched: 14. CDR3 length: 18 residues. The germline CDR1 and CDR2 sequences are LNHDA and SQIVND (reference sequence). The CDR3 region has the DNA TGTGCCAGTATTCCGCAGGGGGCGCGACTTAGCTCTGGAAACACCATATATTTT. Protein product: CASIPQGARLSSGNTIYF.

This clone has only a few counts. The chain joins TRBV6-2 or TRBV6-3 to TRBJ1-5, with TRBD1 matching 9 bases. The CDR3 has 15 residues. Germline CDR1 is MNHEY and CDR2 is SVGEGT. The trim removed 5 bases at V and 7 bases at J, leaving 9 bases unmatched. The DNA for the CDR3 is TGTGCCAGCAGTCTGGACAGGGGAATTGGCCAGCCCCAGCATTTT. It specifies CASSLDRGIGQPQHF.

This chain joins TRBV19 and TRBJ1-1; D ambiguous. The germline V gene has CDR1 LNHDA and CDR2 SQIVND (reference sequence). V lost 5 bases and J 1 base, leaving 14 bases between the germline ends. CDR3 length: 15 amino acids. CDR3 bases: TGTGCCAGTAGTTTCCGAGGATGGCAGAACACTGAAGCTTTCTTT. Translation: CASSFRGWQNTEAFF.

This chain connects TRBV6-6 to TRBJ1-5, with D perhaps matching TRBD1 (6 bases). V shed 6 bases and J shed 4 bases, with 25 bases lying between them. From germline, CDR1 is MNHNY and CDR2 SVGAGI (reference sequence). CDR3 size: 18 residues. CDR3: CASSRQPGNRVANQPQHF. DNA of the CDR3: TGTGCCAGCAGCCGACAACCGGGGAACAGGGTGGCTAATCAGCCCCAGCATTTT.

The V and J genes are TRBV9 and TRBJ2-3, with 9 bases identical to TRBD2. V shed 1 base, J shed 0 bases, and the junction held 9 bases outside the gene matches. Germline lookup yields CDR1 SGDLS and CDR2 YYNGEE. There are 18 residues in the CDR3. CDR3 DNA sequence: TGTGCCAGCAGCGTATCAGCGCGGGGGGGCCTCAGCACAGATACGCAGTATTTT. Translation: CASSVSARGGLSTDTQYF.

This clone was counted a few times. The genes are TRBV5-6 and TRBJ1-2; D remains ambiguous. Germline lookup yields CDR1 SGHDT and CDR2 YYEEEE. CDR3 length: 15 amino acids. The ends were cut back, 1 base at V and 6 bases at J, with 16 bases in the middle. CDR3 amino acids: CASSLRYRYLDGYTF. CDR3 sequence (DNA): TGTGCCAGCAGCTTGAGGTATCGGTATTTAGATGGCTACACCTTC.

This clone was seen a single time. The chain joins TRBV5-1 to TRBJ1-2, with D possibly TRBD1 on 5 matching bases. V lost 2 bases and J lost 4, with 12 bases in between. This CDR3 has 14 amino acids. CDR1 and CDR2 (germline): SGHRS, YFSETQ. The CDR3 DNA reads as TGCGCCAGCAGCTTAGACAATCAGGGCTATGGCTACACCTTC. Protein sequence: CASSLDNQGYGYTF.

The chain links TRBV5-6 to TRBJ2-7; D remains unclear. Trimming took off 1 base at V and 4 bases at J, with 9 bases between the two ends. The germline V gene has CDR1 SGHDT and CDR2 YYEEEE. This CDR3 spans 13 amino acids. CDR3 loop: CASSLLAAYEQYF. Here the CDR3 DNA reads TGTGCCAGCAGCTTGTTGGCAGCATACGAGCAGTACTTC.

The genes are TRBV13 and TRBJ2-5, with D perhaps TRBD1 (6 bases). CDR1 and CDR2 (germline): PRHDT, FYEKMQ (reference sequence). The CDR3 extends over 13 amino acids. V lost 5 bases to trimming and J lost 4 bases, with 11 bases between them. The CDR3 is CASSTQGAETQYF. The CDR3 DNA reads TGTGCCAGCAGCACACAGGGTGCAGAGACCCAGTACTTC.

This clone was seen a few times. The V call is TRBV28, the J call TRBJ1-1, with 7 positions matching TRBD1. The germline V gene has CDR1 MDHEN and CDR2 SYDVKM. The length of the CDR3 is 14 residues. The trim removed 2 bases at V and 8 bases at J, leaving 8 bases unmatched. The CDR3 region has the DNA TGTGCCAGCAGTTTAGGAAGTGGAGGGGGCGAAGCTTTCTTT. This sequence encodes CASSLGSGGGEAFF.

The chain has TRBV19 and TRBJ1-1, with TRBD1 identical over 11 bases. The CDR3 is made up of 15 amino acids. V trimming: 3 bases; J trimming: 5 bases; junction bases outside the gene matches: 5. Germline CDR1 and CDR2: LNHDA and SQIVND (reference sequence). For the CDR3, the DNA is TGTGCCAGTAGTATTGGGACAGGGGGAGATACTGAAGCTTTCTTT. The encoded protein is CASSIGTGGDTEAFF.

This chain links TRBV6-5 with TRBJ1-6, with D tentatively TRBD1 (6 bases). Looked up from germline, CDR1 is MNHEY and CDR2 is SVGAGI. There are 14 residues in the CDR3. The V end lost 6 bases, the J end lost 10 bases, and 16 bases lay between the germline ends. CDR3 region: CASSLQGRESPLHF. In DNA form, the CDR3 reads TGTGCCAGCAGCTTACAGGGTCGTGAGTCACCCCTCCACTTT.

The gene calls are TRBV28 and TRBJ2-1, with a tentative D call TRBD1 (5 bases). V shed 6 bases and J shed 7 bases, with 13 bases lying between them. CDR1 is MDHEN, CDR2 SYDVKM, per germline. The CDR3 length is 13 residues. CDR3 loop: CASRLAGYNEQFF. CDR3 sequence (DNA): TGTGCCAGCAGACTCGCAGGGTATAATGAGCAGTTCTTC. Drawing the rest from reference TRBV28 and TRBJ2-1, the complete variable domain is DVKVTQSSRYLVKRTGEKVFLECVQDMDHENMFWYRQDPGLGLRLIYFSYDVKMKEKGDIPEGYSVSREKKERFSLILESASTNQTSMYLCASRLAGYNEQFFGPGTRLTVL.

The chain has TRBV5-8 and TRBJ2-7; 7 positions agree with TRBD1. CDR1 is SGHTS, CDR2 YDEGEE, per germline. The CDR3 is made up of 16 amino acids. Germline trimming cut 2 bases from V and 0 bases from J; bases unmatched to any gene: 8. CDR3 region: CASSFSKGAISYEQYF. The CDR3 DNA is TGTGCCAGCAGCTTCTCTAAGGGGGCTATCTCCTACGAGCAGTACTTC.

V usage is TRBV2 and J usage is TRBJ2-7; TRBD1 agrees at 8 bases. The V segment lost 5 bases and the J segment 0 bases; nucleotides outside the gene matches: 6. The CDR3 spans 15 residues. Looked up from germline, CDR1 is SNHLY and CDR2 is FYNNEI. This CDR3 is CASSQQGESSYEQYF. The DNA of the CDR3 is TGTGCCAGCAGTCAACAGGGGGAAAGCTCCTACGAGCAGTACTTC. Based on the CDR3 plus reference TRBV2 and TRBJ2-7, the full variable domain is EPEVTQTPSHQVTQMGQEVILRCVPISNHLYFYWYRQILGQKVEFLVSFYNNEISEKSEIFDDQFSVERPDGSNFTLKIRSTKLEDSAMYFCASSQQGESSYEQYFGPGTRLTVT.

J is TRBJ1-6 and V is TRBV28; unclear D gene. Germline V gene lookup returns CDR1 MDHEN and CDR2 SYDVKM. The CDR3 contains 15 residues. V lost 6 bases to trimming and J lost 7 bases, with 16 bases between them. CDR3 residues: CASRPSTRTNSPLHF. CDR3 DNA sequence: TGTGCCAGCAGGCCATCGACAAGGACCAATTCACCCCTCCACTTT.

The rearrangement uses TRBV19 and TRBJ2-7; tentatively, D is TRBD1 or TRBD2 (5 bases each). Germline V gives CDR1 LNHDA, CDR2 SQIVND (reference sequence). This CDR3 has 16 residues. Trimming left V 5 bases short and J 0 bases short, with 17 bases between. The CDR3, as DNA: TGTGCCAGTAGTCCTCCGGGACGGGAATTCTCCTACGAGCAGTACTTC. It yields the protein CASSPPGREFSYEQYF. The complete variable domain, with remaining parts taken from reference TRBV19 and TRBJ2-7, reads DGGITQSPKYLFRKEGQNVTLSCEQNLNHDAMYWYRQDPGQGLRLIYYSQIVNDFQKGDIAEGYSVSREKKESFPLTVTSAQKNPTAFYLCASSPPGREFSYEQYFGPGTRLTVT.

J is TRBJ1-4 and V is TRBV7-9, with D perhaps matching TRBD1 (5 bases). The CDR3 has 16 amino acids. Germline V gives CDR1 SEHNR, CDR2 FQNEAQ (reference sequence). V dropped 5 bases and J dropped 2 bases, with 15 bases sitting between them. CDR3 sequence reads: CASSPLVGVTNEKLFF. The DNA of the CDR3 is TGTGCCAGCAGCCCCTTGGTGGGGGTGACTAATGAAAAACTGTTTTTT.

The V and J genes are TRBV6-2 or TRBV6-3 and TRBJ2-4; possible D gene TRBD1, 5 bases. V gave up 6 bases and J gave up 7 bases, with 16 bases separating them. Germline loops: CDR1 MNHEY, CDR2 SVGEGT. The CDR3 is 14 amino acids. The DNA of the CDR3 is TGTGCCAGCAGCCCCCAGTGGGGCAAGAACATTCAGTACTTC. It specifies CASSPQWGKNIQYF.